This T cell receptor (beta chain) was retrieved from a study of cytomegalovirus exposure and HLA in healthy donors. With 60 Vbeta and 13 Jbeta primers, the PCR was carried out. TCRdb's table, derived via immunoSEQ multiplex PCR, lists solely in-frame clones and lacks some. The table lists about 140,000 clones, approximately 71% of them singletons. J lost 4 bases, V lost 3 bases, and 9 bases had no gene match. The CDR3 loop spans 15 amino acids. Germline CDR1 SGHAT, CDR2 FQDESV (reference sequence). The receptor's source is a woman aged 45-59 years in good health and CMV-seronegative. Sample: PBMCs. This chain connects TRBV11-1 to TRBJ2-7, with 7 bases identical to TRBD1. CDR3 residues: CASSFYRDSSYEQYF. Here the CDR3 DNA reads TGTGCCAGCAGCTTTTACCGGGACAGCTCTTACGAGCAGTACTTC.